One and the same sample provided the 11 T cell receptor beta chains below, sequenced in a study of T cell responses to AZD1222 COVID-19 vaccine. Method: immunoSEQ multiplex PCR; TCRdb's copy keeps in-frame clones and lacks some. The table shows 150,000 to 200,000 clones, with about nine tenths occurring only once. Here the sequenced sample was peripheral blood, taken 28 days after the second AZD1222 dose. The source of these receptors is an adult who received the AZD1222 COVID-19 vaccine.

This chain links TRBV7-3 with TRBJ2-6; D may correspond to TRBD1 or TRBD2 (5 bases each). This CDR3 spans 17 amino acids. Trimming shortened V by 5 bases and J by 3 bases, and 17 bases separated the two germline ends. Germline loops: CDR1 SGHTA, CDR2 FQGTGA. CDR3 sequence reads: CASSRDEPRGGANVLTF. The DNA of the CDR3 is TGTGCCAGCAGCCGGGACGAACCCCGGGGTGGGGCCAACGTCCTGACTTTC.

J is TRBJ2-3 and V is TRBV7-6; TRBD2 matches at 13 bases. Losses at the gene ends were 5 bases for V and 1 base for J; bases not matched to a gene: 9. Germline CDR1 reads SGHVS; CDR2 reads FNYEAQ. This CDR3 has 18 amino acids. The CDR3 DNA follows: TGTGCCAGCAGCCTGGGACTAGCGGGATCGGGAGGCACAGATACGCAGTATTTT. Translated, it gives CASSLGLAGSGGTDTQYF.

CDR3 residues: CASSWGGLTNTGELFF. Here the CDR3 DNA reads TGCGCCAGCAGCTGGGGGGGACTAACGAACACCGGGGAGCTGTTTTTT. V usage is TRBV4-3 and J usage is TRBJ2-2, with 7 bases that match TRBD2. The junction had 6 bases not matched to a gene; V was cut back by 5 bases and J by 0 bases. Germline V gene lookup returns CDR1 LGHNA and CDR2 YSLEER. This CDR3 region has 16 residues.

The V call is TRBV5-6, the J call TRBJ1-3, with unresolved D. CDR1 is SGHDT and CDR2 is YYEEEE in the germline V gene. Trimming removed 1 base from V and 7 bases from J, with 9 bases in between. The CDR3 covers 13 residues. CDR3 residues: CASSLRAANTIYF. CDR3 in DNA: TGTGCCAGCAGCTTGCGAGCAGCGAACACCATATATTTT.

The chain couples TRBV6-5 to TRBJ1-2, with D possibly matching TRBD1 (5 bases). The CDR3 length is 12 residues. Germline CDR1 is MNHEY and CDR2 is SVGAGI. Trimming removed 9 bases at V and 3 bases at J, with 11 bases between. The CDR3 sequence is CASNGGDYGYTF. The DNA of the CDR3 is TGTGCCAGTAACGGGGGGGACTATGGCTACACCTTC.

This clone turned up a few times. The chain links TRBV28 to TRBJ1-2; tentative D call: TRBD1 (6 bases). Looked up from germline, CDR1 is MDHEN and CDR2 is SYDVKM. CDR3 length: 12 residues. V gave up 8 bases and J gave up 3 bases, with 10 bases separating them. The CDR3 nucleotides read TGTGCCAGCTCTGGGGGCGACTATGGCTACACCTTC. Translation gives CASSGGDYGYTF.

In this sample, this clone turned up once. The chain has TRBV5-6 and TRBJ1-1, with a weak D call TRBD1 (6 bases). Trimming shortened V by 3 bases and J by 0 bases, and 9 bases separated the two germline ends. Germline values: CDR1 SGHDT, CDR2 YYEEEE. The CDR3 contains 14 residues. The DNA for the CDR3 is TGTGCCAGCAGCTCAACAGGGCTGAACACTGAAGCTTTCTTT. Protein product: CASSSTGLNTEAFF.

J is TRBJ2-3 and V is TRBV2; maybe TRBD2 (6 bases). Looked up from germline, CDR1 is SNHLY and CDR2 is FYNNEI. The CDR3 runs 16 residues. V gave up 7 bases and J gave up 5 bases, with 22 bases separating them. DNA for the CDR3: TGTGCCAGCAACAAGGAGGGTGCCACCCGGGAAGATACGCAGTATTTT. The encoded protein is CASNKEGATREDTQYF.

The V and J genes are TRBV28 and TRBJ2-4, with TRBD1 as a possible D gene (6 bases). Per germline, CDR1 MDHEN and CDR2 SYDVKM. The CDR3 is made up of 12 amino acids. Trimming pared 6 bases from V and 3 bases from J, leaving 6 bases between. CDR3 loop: CASRGHKNIQYF. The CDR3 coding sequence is TGTGCCAGCAGGGGACACAAAAACATTCAGTACTTC.

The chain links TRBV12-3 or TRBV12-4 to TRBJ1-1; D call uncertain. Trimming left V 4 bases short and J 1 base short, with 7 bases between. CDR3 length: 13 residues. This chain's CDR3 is CASSWERNTEAFF. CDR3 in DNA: TGTGCCAGCAGTTGGGAGAGGAACACTGAAGCTTTCTTT.

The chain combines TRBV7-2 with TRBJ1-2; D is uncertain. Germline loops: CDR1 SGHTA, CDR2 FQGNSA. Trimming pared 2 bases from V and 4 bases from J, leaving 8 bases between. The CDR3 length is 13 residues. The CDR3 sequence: CASSLYSGYGYTF. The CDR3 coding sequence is TGTGCCAGCAGCTTATACAGCGGCTATGGCTACACCTTC.